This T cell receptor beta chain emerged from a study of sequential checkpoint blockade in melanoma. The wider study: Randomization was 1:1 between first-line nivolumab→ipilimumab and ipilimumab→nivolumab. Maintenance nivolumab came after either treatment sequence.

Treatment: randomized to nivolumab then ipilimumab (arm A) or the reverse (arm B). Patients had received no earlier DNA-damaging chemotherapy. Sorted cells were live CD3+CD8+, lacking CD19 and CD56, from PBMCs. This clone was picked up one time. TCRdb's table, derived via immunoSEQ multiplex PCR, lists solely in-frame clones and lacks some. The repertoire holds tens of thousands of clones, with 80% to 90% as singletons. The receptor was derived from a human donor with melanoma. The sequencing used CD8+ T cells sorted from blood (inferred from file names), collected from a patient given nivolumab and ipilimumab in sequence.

The DNA for the CDR3 is TGTGCCAGCAGCGCGGGACTAGCGGGATACGAGCAGTACGTC. Translation gives CASSAGLAGYEQYV. The chain uses TRBV7-8 and TRBJ2-7, with 13 bases lining up with TRBD2. This CDR3 is 14 amino acids long. After removal of 5 bases from V and 4 bases from J, the junction contained 2 bases not matched to a gene. CDR1 is SGHVS, CDR2 FQNEAQ, per germline.